This TCR beta chain came from a study of CD8+CD57+ T cells in acquired aplastic anemia. Overall study context: The average for DNA from sorted CD4+ and CD8+ cells was 2.5 to 4 ug.

Details on this clonotype: The antigen is unknown.

Genomic DNA provided the template from which TCR beta VDJ and CDR3 profiles were obtained. TCRdb reprocessed the reads via MiXCR and lists one record per CDR3 protein. The table shows roughly 130,000 distinct CDR3 sequences, with over 45% occurring only once. This CDR3 has 14 residues. With 5 bases removed from V and 0 bases from J, the gap between germline ends came to 10 bases. Germline V CDR1 and CDR2: SEHNR, FQNEAQ (reference sequence). Findings and caveats of the study: Shared by patients and controls, almost 30 CD8+ CDR3s were abundant in patients.

The clonotype originates from a human donor in good health, serving as a control. The rearrangement joins TRBV7-9 to TRBJ1-2; D not certain. Sequenced input: sorted CD4+, CD8+, or CD8+CD57+ T cells (not recorded which) from PBMCs. The CDR3 loop is CASSSSGPNYGYTF. CDR3 bases: TGTGCCAGCAGCAGTTCTGGGCCTAACTATGGCTACACCTTC.